This is a list of T cell receptor beta chains from one sample in a study of cytomegalovirus exposure and HLA in healthy donors. Libraries were prepared by immunoSEQ multiplex PCR; TCRdb keeps only in-frame clonotypes and omits some of them. The sample contains 150,000 to 200,000 clones, almost 85% of which appear only once. The sequenced sample was PBMCs. These receptors were obtained from a woman aged 45-65 years in good health and CMV-seronegative. CDR3s include the opening cysteine and the closing phenylalanine or tryptophan. The D gene is left open where the match is weak. Rows may omit the clone size; those that give it use once, few, many or a size class.

clone_size,v_call,d_call,j_call,cdr3_nt,cdr3_aa
-,TRBV27,TRBD2,TRBJ2-5,TGTGCCAGCAGACAGGTAGCGGGAGAGACCCAGTACTTC,CASRQVAGETQYF
-,TRBV9,-,TRBJ2-1,TGTGCCAGCAGCGTAGGGTGGGGAGGACCCTCCTACAATGAGCAGTTCTTC,CASSVGWGGPSYNEQFF
-,TRBV6-5,-,TRBJ2-2,TGTGCCAGCAGTTTGCCCGGTAGTAGGAACACCGGGGAGCTGTTTTTT,CASSLPGSRNTGELFF
-,TRBV7-9,TRBD1,TRBJ1-1,TGTGCCAGCAGCCGGACAGGGAACACTGAAGCTTTCTTT,CASSRTGNTEAFF
-,TRBV30,TRBD2,TRBJ2-1,TGTGCCTGGAGTAAGGGACTAGCTATTTACAATGAGCAGTTCTTC,CAWSKGLAIYNEQFF
-,TRBV28,TRBD1,TRBJ2-7,TGTGCCAGCAGTTCTGGGACAGTGCACTCCTACGAGCAGTACTTC,CASSSGTVHSYEQYF
-,TRBV10-3,-,TRBJ2-5,TGTGCCATCAGCGGAGCGTACCAAGAGACCCAGTACTTC,CAISGAYQETQYF
-,TRBV19,TRBD1,TRBJ1-5,TGTGCCAGTAGTGCGGACAGGGACGATCAGCCCCAGCATTTT,CASSADRDDQPQHF
-,TRBV18,TRBD2,TRBJ2-1,TGTGCCAGCTCACCACCACGGAGCGGGAGGGCCGATGAGCAGTTCTTC,CASSPPRSGRADEQFF
-,TRBV11-2,TRBD1,TRBJ1-5,TGTGCCAGCAGCCCGGACAGGGTGGATCAGCCCCAGCATTTT,CASSPDRVDQPQHF
-,TRBV5-6,-,TRBJ1-5,TGTGCCAGCAGCCCCGACATTTTCAATCAGCCCCAGCATTTT,CASSPDIFNQPQHF
-,TRBV7-9,-,TRBJ2-2,TGTGCCAGCGCCCCCTCGAGGGGGACATCGAACACCGGGGAGCTGTTTTTT,CASAPSRGTSNTGELFF
-,TRBV6-5,TRBD1,TRBJ2-7,TGTGCCAGCAGGATTGACAGGGGGCAAGAATACGAGCAGTACTTC,CASRIDRGQEYEQYF
-,TRBV7-6,TRBD1,TRBJ2-3,TGTGCCAGCAGCTTAGGAGGGGGCGAGTGGCCAGATACGCAGTATTTT,CASSLGGGEWPDTQYF
few,TRBV28,TRBD1,TRBJ1-3,TGTGCCAGCAGCCATCCCCCCGGGGCAGGGGGCCCTATTTCTGGAAACACCATATATTTT,CASSHPPGAGGPISGNTIYF
-,TRBV6-4,TRBD2,TRBJ2-7,TGTGCCAGCAGTGACAGACTAGCGCTCAGCTCCTACGAGCAGTACTTC,CASSDRLALSSYEQYF
-,TRBV9,-,TRBJ2-3,TGTGCCAGCAGCGTAGACGGAGAGAGGATAGATACGCAGTATTTT,CASSVDGERIDTQYF
-,TRBV19,TRBD1,TRBJ2-7,TGTGCCAGTAGTATAGGAGGGTTGGACAGGGGTCCCTACGAGCAGTACTTC,CASSIGGLDRGPYEQYF
-,TRBV5-1,TRBD2,TRBJ2-1,TGCGCCAGCAGCTTAGAACTAGCGGGACTTTCGGAGCAGTTCTTC,CASSLELAGLSEQFF
-,TRBV11-2,-,TRBJ1-2,TGTGCCAGCAGTCGAGACAGAGCTAACTATGGCTACACCTTC,CASSRDRANYGYTF
-,TRBV7-9,-,TRBJ2-7,TGTGCCAGCAGCTTAGTTGAGACAGGCTCCGCCGAGCAGTACTTC,CASSLVETGSAEQYF
few,TRBV18,TRBD1,TRBJ1-3,TGTGCCAGCTCCCCACGGGGACAGACTGGAAACACCATATATTTT,CASSPRGQTGNTIYF
-,TRBV19,-,TRBJ2-3,TGTGCCAGTAGTCCGGCAGGGGAGGGAGATACGCAGTATTTT,CASSPAGEGDTQYF
-,TRBV5-8,TRBD1,TRBJ2-7,TGTGCCAGCAACCCCGGGACAGGGGAGTACGAGCAGTACTTC,CASNPGTGEYEQYF